This T cell receptor (beta chain) emerged from a study of cytotoxic CD8 clonotypes in ibrutinib-treated CLL. The protocol was immunoSEQ multiplex PCR, while the TCRdb copy is restricted to in-frame clones and leaves out a portion. Of more than 200,000 clones listed, nearly 80% were seen once; the top ten hold 11%. With V trimmed by 8 bases and J by 6 bases, 14 bases remained unmatched. The CDR3 runs 14 residues. The germline CDR1 and CDR2 sequences are SGHNT and YYREEE (reference sequence). This clone showed up just a few times. The material was PBMCs, obtained after 12 months of ibrutinib treatment. This TCR came from a human donor with chronic lymphocytic leukemia. The V and J genes are TRBV5-4 and TRBJ2-7; TRBD2 matches at 7 bases. The CDR3 spells CASSGGSSVREQYF. CDR3 DNA: TGTGCCAGTTCCGGGGGGAGTAGTGTTCGCGAGCAGTACTTC.